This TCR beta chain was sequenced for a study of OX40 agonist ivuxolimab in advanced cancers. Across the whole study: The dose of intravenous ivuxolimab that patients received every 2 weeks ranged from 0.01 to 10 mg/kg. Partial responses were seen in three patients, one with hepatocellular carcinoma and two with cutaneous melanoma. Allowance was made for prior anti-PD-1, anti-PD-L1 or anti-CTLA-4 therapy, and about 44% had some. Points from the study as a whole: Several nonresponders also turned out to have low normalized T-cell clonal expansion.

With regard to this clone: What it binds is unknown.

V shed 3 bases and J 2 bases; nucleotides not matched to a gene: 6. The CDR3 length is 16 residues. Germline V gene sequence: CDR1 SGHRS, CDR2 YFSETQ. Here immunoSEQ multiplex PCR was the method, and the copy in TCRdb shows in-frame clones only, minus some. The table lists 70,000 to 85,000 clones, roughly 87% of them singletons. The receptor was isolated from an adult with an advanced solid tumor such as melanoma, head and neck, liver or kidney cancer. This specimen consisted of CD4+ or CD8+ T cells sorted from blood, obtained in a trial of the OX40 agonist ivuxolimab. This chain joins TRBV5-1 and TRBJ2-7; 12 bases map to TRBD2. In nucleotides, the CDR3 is TGCGCCAGCAGCTCACTGACTAGCGGGGGACCCTACGAGCAGTACTTC. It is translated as CASSSLTSGGPYEQYF.